The source of this TCR beta chain is a study of glioma-infiltrating T cells after dendritic cell vaccination (dated by TCRdb to the mid-2010s). Turning to the overall study: The cohort included roughly 15 glioblastoma patients drawn from Phase I and II dendritic cell vaccination trials, of whom 9 were newly diagnosed and 6 had recurrent disease. Patients received autologous tumor lysate-pulsed dendritic cell vaccination between the early 2000s and the early 2010s. To make the vaccine, monocyte-derived dendritic cells were cultured for seven to eight days with IL-4 and GM-CSF and then pulsed overnight with autologous tumor lysate. Each patient got three intradermal injections of the dendritic cell vaccine, spaced at biweekly intervals, in the arm below the axilla. In glioblastoma patients vaccinated with dendritic cells, deep sequencing of TCR beta CDR3 regions served to measure tumor-infiltrating lymphocyte content and to compare repertoires between tumor and blood. Survival after dendritic cell vaccination was correlated with TCR sequencing metrics, including TIL content and tumor-blood repertoire overlap.

What the work shows at the level of the full study, not this receptor alone: The three-group TCR overlap response model was characterized as speculative, and prospective validation of the model was stated to be required. The cohort was small and heterogeneous, and full blood and tumor sets were available for few patients, with initial-recurrent tumor pairs available for even fewer patients. No direct relationship between TCR clonality and survival was found, suggesting a diverse polyclonal response may matter. After dendritic cell vaccination, a higher estimated pretreatment TIL content predicted longer time to progression and overall survival.

This clone appeared a few times. It lacks a known antigen. Base qualities were left out, and no much larger clone turns up one base away. The junction carries 8 bases between V and J, which are trimmed by 4 bases and 7 bases respectively. CDR1 SGHTA and CDR2 FQGNSA are derived from the germline V gene. Including cysteine and phenylalanine, the CDR3 has 12 amino acids. Just the 36-base CDR3 DNA is kept, in frame starting at base 1. Patients were selected on the basis of adequate residual fresh-frozen tumor tissue and more than two years of available survival data. Molecular status otherwise varied across the glioblastoma patients, but none of them carried an isocitrate dehydrogenase mutation. PBMC were collected before vaccination, two weeks after the third vaccination, and at tumor progression if tumor progression occurred. The Qiagen DNeasy Blood extraction Kit was used to extract genomic DNA. The immunoSEQ assay amplified TCRB CDR3 regions from about 2 micrograms of genomic DNA, or from all available DNA when less than that amount was available. Multiplex PCR used 60 forward primers for TCR V beta segments and 13 reverse primers for J beta segments. To estimate reads per starting template, synthetic control templates were spiked into each sample at limiting dilution. Sequencing produced 87 bp reads on the Illumina HiSeq System. As for the authors' bioinformatics: PCR and sequencing errors were removed by a nearest neighbor algorithm that merged closely related sequences. TCR overlap was measured as the percentage of unique tumor TCR beta sequences that were also present in the peripheral blood of the same patient. Sourced from immuneACCESS, this table was stored by TCRdb with only in-frame sequences that have V and J called. A share of the clones is absent; for the studies checked, an unresolved V gene accounts for under half, and the remainder has no known explanation. That table is the source of V, J and clone size, and D and trimming were worked out from the DNA. This sample holds about 49,000 clones; 65% to 90% were observed only once. The top ten clonotypes cover approximately 10% of the sample.

This receptor was taken from a human donor with glioblastoma. The receptor chain draws on TRBV7-2 and TRBJ1-3, with no D gene named confidently. Specimen: blood, collected before dendritic cell vaccination. CDR3 region: CASSSFSNTIYF. At the DNA level, the sequence is TGTGCCAGCAGCTCCTTCAGTAACACCATATATTTT.